This TCR beta chain comes out of a study of shared clonotypes between healthy human individuals (dated by TCRdb to 2020 to 2021). As for the study more broadly: The cohort comprised a couple of women and a few men aged 18 to 49 years. To estimate repertoire size and how much clonotype sharing occurs between individuals, the study deeply sequenced the blood TCR repertoires of five or six healthy adults. Different laboratories and diverse techniques were used to prepare libraries and sequence TCR repertoires, to increase sequencing depth and limit assay-specific biases. Leukapheresis yielded between about 0.94 and 9.5 billion PBMCs per donor.

Using the deep immunoSEQ assay, multiplex PCR amplified TCR CDR3 regions from genomic DNA. Extracted genomic DNA from each cell subset was distributed evenly across all wells of several immunoSEQ 96-well plates, and each plate was treated as a replicate. For unsorted PBMC, around 300 ng genomic DNA, equal to roughly 32,000 T cell genomes, was loaded into each replicate PCR. Ten immunoSEQ deep assay plates were used to sequence unsorted PBMC genomic DNA. The purified libraries were quantified using a Qubit 3.0 fluorometer, sized with a Bioanalyzer 2100, and then quantified again using the KAPA Library Quantification kit. Each immunoSEQ 96-well plate was sequenced on its own single-read 150-cycle Illumina NextSeq 550 flow cell. The authors' pipeline ran thus. Because the immunoSEQ output included only junctional sequences and no quality scores, the filtering could not be the same as the filtering used for full-length reads. To assign V/J genes and CDR3, sequences were annotated against IMGT germline references using PyIR, a Python wrapper for IgBLAST v1.9. Any read was removed if the V/J assignment was weak (E-value above 1e-6), the CDR3 was missing, or the read contained stop codons, out-of-frame junctions, or ambiguous translated residues. V3J clonotypes were defined as sequences sharing the same inferred V gene, J gene, and CDR3 amino acid sequence. Percentage overlap between repertoires was calculated by dividing the number of shared unique clonotypes by the size of the smaller repertoire. RTK rarefaction, the Chao1 estimator, and Recon v2.1 estimates of unobserved clonotypes were used to assess repertoire richness. TCRdb's version of the immuneACCESS table is confined to in-frame rearrangements and falls short of the full clone set. An unresolved V gene accounts for under half of the shortfall where checked; the remainder is of unknown origin. Clonal size and the V and J genes are those of that table, whereas D and trimming came from the DNA. This sample is represented by roughly 490,000 clones; around 80% of them were singletons. Together, the top ten hold less than 15% of the sample.

The donors were healthy, HIV-negative adults who had no recently reported acute infections or vaccinations. Only Caucasian adults living in Nashville, Tennessee, USA were represented among the donors. In the unsorted samples, 85 million to 100 million PBMCs were counted, and genomic DNA was extracted using the QIAamp DNA Blood Mini kit. Blood was obtained by leukapheresis, after which PBMCs were separated by Ficoll-Histopaque density gradient centrifugation and cryopreserved in liquid nitrogen vapor phase. This clone was detected many times. Its antigen specificity is not known. No base qualities exist here, and no much larger clone lies one base off it. The same CDR3 arises from other DNA sequences in this sample as well. Study-wide findings and limitations: Pairwise subsampling led to the expectation that sequencing depth would affect the degree of clonotype sharing among donors. Because the study included only a small number of donors, the genetic and exposure-history diversity represented was limited. Sampling was limited to blood, and TCR repertoires in tissue likely differ from TCR repertoires in blood.

This TCR was recovered from a woman between 40 and 50 years old in good health. Some clones in this sample may be carry-over from other donors' samples. The sample comprised PBMCs.

CDR3 loop: CATSRGYTEAFF. The bases read TGTGCCACCAGCCGGGGGTACACTGAAGCTTTCTTT. Recombination connected TRBV15 to TRBJ1-1; a tentative D match to TRBD1 spans 5 bases. CDR1 and CDR2, per the germline V gene (reference sequence), are LNHNV and YYDKDF. CDR3 length: 12 amino acids, cysteine to phenylalanine. Only the CDR3 part of the read is kept: 36 bases, read in frame from the first base. At the junction V is shortened by 5 bases and J by 3 bases, with 7 bases in between.